Listed below are T cell receptor beta chains from one sample, sequenced in a study of CD8 T cells in Susac syndrome. One entry per CDR3 protein, called by TCRdb with MiXCR from the immunoSEQ multiplex PCR reads. The sample has roughly 400,000 distinct CDR3 sequences; approximately 89% are singletons. The sample consisted of CD8+ T cells from PBMCs. The origin of the receptors is a human donor with multiple sclerosis. Each CDR3 is given with its conserved first and last residue. The order of the fields is clone size, D gene, V gene, J gene, CDR3 protein, CDR3 DNA. D genes are given only for firm matches. Size tells how often a clone was seen (once, few, many) or the class of an expanded clone, and some rows leave it out.

>NA|TRBD1|TRBV30|TRBJ1-5
CAWSPGGAQPQHF
TGTGCCTGGAGTCCAGGGGGCGCTCAGCCCCAGCATTTT
>NA|TRBD2|TRBV7-6|TRBJ2-7
CASSPTSGRSREQYF
TGTGCCAGCAGCCCGACTAGCGGGAGATCAAGGGAGCAGTACTTC
>NA|TRBD1|TRBV11-1|TRBJ2-7
CASSPYRGTYEQYF
TGTGCCAGCAGCCCCTACAGGGGGACCTACGAGCAGTACTTC
>NA|NA|TRBV19|TRBJ2-1
CATQSLTGPNYNEQFF
TGTGCCACCCAATCCCTAACGGGACCAAACTACAATGAGCAGTTCTTC
>once|TRBD1|TRBV19|TRBJ1-1
CASSHPRTGNNEAFF
TGTGCCAGTAGTCACCCCCGGACAGGAAACAATGAAGCTTTCTTT
>NA|NA|TRBV27|TRBJ2-5
CASSLGLSQETQYF
TGTGCCAGCAGTTTAGGGCTGAGCCAAGAGACCCAGTACTTC
>NA|TRBD1|TRBV6-5|TRBJ1-1
CASSYGTENTEAFF
TGTGCCAGCAGTTACGGGACAGAGAACACTGAAGCTTTCTTT
>NA|TRBD1|TRBV4-1|TRBJ2-7
CASSQVRGSPYEQYF
TGCGCCAGCAGCCAAGTCAGGGGGAGCCCCTACGAGCAGTACTTC
>NA|NA|TRBV5-8|TRBJ1-1
CASSPLGGPLRAEAFF
TGTGCCAGCAGCCCTCTGGGGGGGCCTCTTCGGGCTGAAGCTTTCTTT
>NA|TRBD1|TRBV27|TRBJ2-5
CASSSLKYQGEETQYF
TGTGCCAGCAGTTCGCTCAAATACCAGGGGGAAGAGACCCAGTACTTC
>once|NA|TRBV7-9|TRBJ2-7
CASSFGEGPHEQYF
TGTGCCAGCAGCTTTGGTGAGGGCCCCCACGAGCAGTACTTC
>NA|TRBD2|TRBV29-1|TRBJ2-7
CSVAGLGSYEQYF
TGCAGCGTTGCGGGACTAGGATCCTACGAGCAGTACTTC
>once|NA|TRBV5-1|TRBJ2-7
CASSLDGFGEQYF
TGCGCCAGCAGCTTGGATGGGTTCGGGGAGCAGTACTTC
>once|NA|TRBV5-4|TRBJ2-7
CASSLADPSSYEQYF
TGTGCCAGCAGCTTGGCGGACCCGAGCTCCTACGAGCAGTACTTC
>NA|NA|TRBV29-1|TRBJ1-1
CSVEEEGLAFF
TGCAGCGTTGAAGAGGAAGGGCTCGCTTTCTTT
>NA|NA|TRBV4-1|TRBJ1-2
CASSQVMVRTNYGYTF
TGCGCCAGCAGCCAAGTTATGGTCAGAACTAACTATGGCTACACCTTC
>NA|NA|TRBV13|TRBJ2-5
CASSDKDWTQYF
TGTGCCAGCAGCGATAAAGATTGGACCCAGTACTTC
>NA|TRBD1|TRBV14|TRBJ1-4
CASSQDTGDREGYEKLFF
TGTGCCAGCAGCCAAGACACCGGGGACAGGGAGGGGTATGAAAAACTGTTTTTT
>NA|TRBD2|TRBV6-6|TRBJ2-1
CASTFVGLVNEQFF
TGTGCCTCGACTTTTGTAGGACTAGTTAATGAGCAGTTCTTC
>NA|NA|TRBV7-9|TRBJ1-2
CASSFLQANYGYTF
TGTGCCAGCAGCTTTCTCCAGGCTAACTATGGCTACACCTTC
>NA|NA|TRBV2|TRBJ2-1
CASMGSAVGNEQFF
TGTGCCAGCATGGGGAGTGCGGTGGGGAATGAGCAGTTCTTC
>once|TRBD2|TRBV6-5|TRBJ2-1
CASQGLAGSYNEQFF
TGTGCCAGCCAAGGACTAGCGGGCTCCTACAATGAGCAGTTCTTC
>NA|TRBD2|TRBV2|TRBJ2-7
CASSSSSGGRFYEQYF
TGTGCCAGCAGCTCCTCTAGCGGGGGGCGCTTCTACGAGCAGTACTTC
>once|NA|TRBV4-1|TRBJ2-7
CASSQGGQTHEQYF
TGCGCCAGCAGCCAGGGGGGGCAGACCCACGAGCAGTACTTC
>NA|NA|TRBV27|TRBJ2-5
CASSSAFQETQYF
TGTGCCAGCAGTTCTGCTTTTCAAGAGACCCAGTACTTC
>NA|NA|TRBV27|TRBJ2-7
CASSSAVVYEQYF
TGTGCCAGCAGTTCCGCCGTAGTTTACGAGCAGTACTTC